This TCR beta chain is from a study of blood T cell repertoires in COVID-19. Generated by immunoSEQ multiplex PCR, the TCRdb table keeps only in-frame clones and is missing some. The sample gives just over 300,000 clones, 89% of which show up once; roughly 1.9% is in the top ten. The germline gives CDR1 MNHEY, CDR2 SMNVEV (reference sequence). Trimming cost V 0 bases and J 5 bases; bases outside gene matches: 9. This CDR3 has 16 amino acids. This chain connects TRBV27 to TRBJ1-2, with 7 bases identical to TRBD1. The clonotype comes from a woman between 25 and 40 years old with COVID-19, enrolled during active disease. Sequenced material: peripheral blood. In DNA, the CDR3 is TGTGCCAGCAGTTTATCCCCGCCGACAGGGAGTTATGGCTACACCTTC. As protein: CASSLSPPTGSYGYTF.